The clone carrying this TCR beta chain was detected many times. Its antigen is unknown. The cDNA came from 5'RACE, which used 10-nucleotide random UMIs. Over 160 million TCR-beta sequences, together covering 15-18 subjects, were produced by every individual sequencing run that was carried out. TCRdb reprocessed the 5' RACE reads with MiXCR, giving one entry per CDR3 protein. The profile shows 66,000 or so distinct CDR3 sequences, around 5% of them singletons. The data belong to a study of neurological immune-mediated disorders. Study-wide results and limits: It was HTLV-1-associated myelopathy that showed the most TCR clonal expansion, while multiple sclerosis showed the least, falling below healthy controls. Phylogenetic grouping assigned the repertoires of 18 of 34 multiple sclerosis patients to a single related-CDR3 cluster, representing a possible signature.

The origin of this receptor is a woman aged 25-40 years with multiple sclerosis. Sequencing used PBMCs.

The CDR3 sequence: CSATTSGGAGETQYF. The CDR3 DNA sequence: TGCAGTGCCACGACTAGCGGGGGGGCTGGGGAGACCCAGTACTTC. The genes are TRBV20-1 and TRBJ2-5; the match to TRBD2 covers 14 bases. CDR3 length: 15 residues. The V gene's germline CDR1 is DFQATT and CDR2 SNEGSKA (reference sequence). V shed 6 bases, J shed 5 bases, and the junction held 8 bases outside the gene matches.